The 11 T cell receptor beta chains presented below share a single source sample, sequenced in a study of T cells in Graves' hyperthyroidism and ophthalmopathy. Regions amplified from RNA transcripts were the TCR beta CDR3 regions. When the TCR CDR3 underwent first-round RT-PCR, the HTBI primer set was used. TCRdb itself ran the multiplex PCR reads through MiXCR, one entry per CDR3 protein. This table holds approximately 630,000 distinct CDR3 sequences, around 15% found once. The specimen sequenced was blood. The receptors here all came from a woman aged 25-40 years with Graves' hyperthyroidism.

Many counts were recorded for this clonotype. The chain links TRBV27 to TRBJ2-7; TRBD2 aligns across 7 bases. CDR1 MNHEY and CDR2 SMNVEV come from the germline V gene (reference sequence). V lost 2 bases to trimming and J lost 2 bases; unmatched junction nucleotides: 12. The CDR3 contains 17 residues. CDR3 in DNA: TGTGCCAGCAGTTTAAACCCTCAAACAGCGGGAACCTACGAGCAGTACTTC. Translation: CASSLNPQTAGTYEQYF.

This clonotype has ten or more counts. The chain links TRBV3-1 to TRBJ1-1, with D tentatively TRBD1 (6 bases). Trimming took 0 bases from V and 10 from J, leaving 12 bases between them. The CDR3 consists of 13 residues. Germline V lookup: CDR1 LGHDT, CDR2 YNNKEL (reference sequence). The CDR3 is CASSQDYRVPAFF. CDR3 nucleotide sequence: TGTGCCAGCAGCCAAGACTACAGGGTTCCAGCTTTCTTT.

This clonotype has ten or more counts. The chain carries TRBV10-3 and TRBJ2-7, with a weak D call TRBD1 (5 bases). This CDR3 spans 12 amino acids. V was trimmed by 4 bases and J by 3 bases, leaving 7 bases between them. Germline V lookup: CDR1 ENHRY, CDR2 SYGVKD. CDR3 region: CAISGDSYEQYF. CDR3 in DNA: TGTGCCATCAGTGGAGACAGCTACGAGCAGTACTTC.

This chain links TRBV5-1 with TRBJ2-5; D is undetermined. Trimming removed 1 base from V and 1 base from J, with 11 bases in between. The germline CDR1 and CDR2 sequences are SGHRS and YFSETQ. The CDR3 loop spans 15 amino acids. Here the CDR3 reads CASSLWRPTQETQYF. The CDR3 DNA reads TGCGCCAGCAGCTTGTGGCGACCCACCCAAGAGACCCAGTACTTC.

This clonotype was recorded at least ten times. The genes are TRBV28 and TRBJ2-1; TRBD2 matches at 12 bases. Germline V gene sequence: CDR1 MDHEN, CDR2 SYDVKM. This CDR3 is built from 15 residues. The ends lost 6 bases at V and 9 bases at J; junction bases unmatched: 9. The CDR3 is CASRTTSGRVGEQFF. As DNA, the CDR3 is TGTGCCAGCAGGACGACTAGCGGGAGAGTCGGTGAGCAGTTCTTC.

This clonotype was detected many times. The rearrangement links TRBV28 to TRBJ2-3; TRBD2 aligns across 10 bases. The CDR3 has 17 residues. After removal of 2 bases from V and 4 bases from J, the junction contained 9 bases not matched to a gene. Germline V gene data show CDR1 as MDHEN and CDR2 as SYDVKM. The CDR3 coding sequence is TGTGCCAGCAGTTTACGGCCTAGCGGGAGACTGTCAGATACGCAGTATTTT. Translating gives CASSLRPSGRLSDTQYF.

The chain combines TRBV7-2 with TRBJ2-2; D possibly corresponds to TRBD1 (5 bases). The CDR3 covers 15 residues. The V and J ends lost 1 base and 1 base respectively, with 7 bases between them. Germline V gives CDR1 SGHTA, CDR2 FQGNSA. CDR3: CASSLGTKNTGELFF. CDR3 bases: TGTGCCAGCAGCTTAGGGACAAAGAACACCGGGGAGCTGTTTTTT.

V is TRBV30 and J is TRBJ1-1; no firm D call. This CDR3 is 14 amino acids long. In germline, CDR1 is GTSNPN, CDR2 SVGIG (reference sequence). With 8 bases removed from V and 7 bases from J, the gap between germline ends came to 23 bases. The CDR3 sequence: CALITEEWTVEAFF. CDR3 nucleotide sequence: TGTGCCCTAATAACAGAAGAGTGGACCGTTGAAGCTTTCTTT.

There are many counts of this clonotype. The chain is built from TRBV5-1 and TRBJ2-1, with D uncertain. The CDR3 runs to 11 residues. Trimming took 8 bases from V and 1 from J, leaving 4 bases between them. Germline CDR1 SGHRS, CDR2 YFSETQ. The CDR3 here is CASASYNEQFF. In nucleotides, the CDR3 is TGCGCCAGTGCTTCCTACAATGAGCAGTTCTTC.

The rearrangement uses TRBV27 and TRBJ1-1; TRBD1 matches at 9 bases. Germline V gene sequence: CDR1 MNHEY, CDR2 SMNVEV (reference sequence). The CDR3 spans 16 residues. Trimming at V came to 6 bases and at J to 4 bases, leaving 12 bases not matched to a gene. CDR3 sequence: CASRTTGGAGGTEAFF. CDR3 DNA: TGTGCCAGCAGGACTACAGGGGGCGCGGGCGGCACTGAAGCTTTCTTT.

At least ten counts were recorded for this clonotype. This chain uses TRBV2 with TRBJ1-5, with D unclear. The CDR3 spans 16 residues. V dropped 9 bases and J dropped 7 bases, with 25 bases sitting between them. Looked up from germline, CDR1 is SNHLY and CDR2 is FYNNEI. CDR3 sequence (DNA): TGTGCCAGTGGCGACGTTGACGGGGAGGTAAGGCAGCCCCAGCATTTT. Translating it yields CASGDVDGEVRQPQHF.